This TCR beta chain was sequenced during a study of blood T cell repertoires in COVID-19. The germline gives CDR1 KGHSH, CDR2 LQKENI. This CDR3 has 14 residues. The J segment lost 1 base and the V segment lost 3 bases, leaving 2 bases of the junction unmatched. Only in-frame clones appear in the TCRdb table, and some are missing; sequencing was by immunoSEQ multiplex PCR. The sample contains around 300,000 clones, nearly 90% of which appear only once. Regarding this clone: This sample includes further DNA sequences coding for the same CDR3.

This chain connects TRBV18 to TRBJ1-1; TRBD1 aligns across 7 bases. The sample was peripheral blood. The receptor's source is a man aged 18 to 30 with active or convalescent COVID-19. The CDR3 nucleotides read TGTGCCAGCTCACCGGGGACAGAGAACACTGAAGCTTTCTTT. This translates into CASSPGTENTEAFF.